These 16 T cell receptor beta chains were all obtained from the same sample, sequenced in a study of blood T cell repertoires in COVID-19. Method: immunoSEQ multiplex PCR; TCRdb's copy keeps in-frame clones and lacks some. The sample includes 150,000 to 200,000 clones, 65% to 90% of them seen just once. Sequenced sample: peripheral blood. The receptor set was obtained from a man aged 45-65 years with active or convalescent COVID-19.

This chain joins TRBV7-9 and TRBJ2-2, with D possibly matching TRBD1 (6 bases). The ends were cut back, 8 bases at V and 2 bases at J, with 18 bases in the middle. The CDR3 covers 16 residues. Germline loops: CDR1 SEHNR, CDR2 FQNEAQ (reference sequence). CDR3 sequence (DNA): TGTGCCAGCCCTCCTGTAAAGGGGACAAACACCGGGGAGCTGTTTTTT. Translating it yields CASPPVKGTNTGELFF.

The chain recombines TRBV7-9 with TRBJ2-5, with D tentatively TRBD2 (5 bases). The CDR3 is 13 residues long. The germline V and J ends were trimmed by 1 base and 5 bases, with 8 bases remaining between them. Germline V gene sequence: CDR1 SEHNR, CDR2 FQNEAQ (reference sequence). In DNA form, the CDR3 reads TGTGCCAGCAGCTTAGGAGCGGCTGAGACCCAGTACTTC. Amino acids: CASSLGAAETQYF.

V is TRBV5-4 and J is TRBJ2-1; TRBD2 agrees at 9 bases. The ends lost 0 bases at V and 0 bases at J; junction bases unmatched: 7. Germline CDR1 is SGHNT and CDR2 is YYREEE (reference sequence). This CDR3 is built from 18 residues. The DNA for the CDR3 is TGTGCCAGCAGCTTGGGGGCTAGCGGGACCAGCTCCTACAATGAGCAGTTCTTC. Translating gives CASSLGASGTSSYNEQFF. Supplemented by reference TRBV5-4 and TRBJ2-1, the full variable domain reads ETGVTQSPTHLIKTRGQQVTLRCSSQSGHNTVSWYQQALGQGPQFIFQYYREEENGRGNFPPRFSGLQFPNYSSELNVNALELDDSALYLCASSLGASGTSSYNEQFFGPGTRLTVL.

This chain joins TRBV7-9 and TRBJ2-7, with TRBD2 identical over 9 bases. From germline, CDR1 is SEHNR and CDR2 FQNEAQ (reference sequence). The CDR3 consists of 14 residues. With V trimmed by 5 bases and J by 2 bases, 4 bases remained unmatched. This chain's CDR3 is CASSPLAGPYEQYF. CDR3 sequence (DNA): TGTGCCAGCAGCCCGCTAGCGGGGCCCTACGAGCAGTACTTC.

J is TRBJ1-4 and V is TRBV18; D ambiguous. Germline values: CDR1 KGHSH, CDR2 LQKENI. V lost 6 bases and J lost 4, with 15 bases in between. The CDR3 has 15 amino acids. The CDR3 DNA is TGTGCCAGCTCGCCAAGAGGAGGGATTAATGAAAAACTGTTTTTT. Amino acid sequence: CASSPRGGINEKLFF. Variable domain in full (rest from reference TRBV18 and TRBJ1-4): NAGVMQNPRHLVRRRGQEARLRCSPMKGHSHVYWYRQLPEEGLKFMVYLQKENIIDESGMPKERFSAEFPKEGPSILRIQQVVRGDSAAYFCASSPRGGINEKLFFGSGTQLSVL.

The genes are TRBV28 and TRBJ1-1; 7 positions agree with TRBD1. This CDR3 spans 15 amino acids. Trimming cost V 8 bases and J 4 bases; bases outside gene matches: 13. Germline values: CDR1 MDHEN, CDR2 SYDVKM. In DNA, the CDR3 is TGTGCCAGCTTACCGACAGGGCGTTGGAGCACTGAAGCTTTCTTT. This translates into CASLPTGRWSTEAFF.

V usage is TRBV14 and J usage is TRBJ1-1; the D gene is possibly TRBD1 (6 bases). The CDR3 is made up of 14 amino acids. V was clipped by 1 base and J by 4 bases, with 10 bases between them. Germline CDR1 SGHDN, CDR2 FVKESK. The CDR3 loop reads CASSQATGSTEAFF. The CDR3 DNA is TGTGCCAGCAGCCAAGCCACAGGGAGCACTGAAGCTTTCTTT.

This sequence joins TRBV14 and TRBJ2-3; possible D gene TRBD1, 5 bases. Trimming pared 1 base from V and 4 bases from J, leaving 15 bases between. Germline V gene sequence: CDR1 SGHDN, CDR2 FVKESK. CDR3 size: 16 residues. CDR3: CASSQAPGLGPDTQYF. CDR3 in DNA: TGTGCCAGCAGCCAAGCACCAGGGTTAGGACCAGATACGCAGTATTTT.

The chain carries TRBV27 and TRBJ2-2, with 12 positions matching TRBD2. The CDR3 has 15 residues. Germline V gives CDR1 MNHEY, CDR2 SMNVEV (reference sequence). J lost 3 bases, V lost 5 bases, and 1 base had no gene match. Here the CDR3 reads CASSGLAGYTGELFF. The DNA of the CDR3 is TGTGCCAGCAGTGGACTAGCGGGGTACACCGGGGAGCTGTTTTTT.

This chain connects TRBV3-1 (or the pseudogene TRBV3-2) to TRBJ1-2; TRBD1 matches 7 bases. The CDR3 sequence is 14 residues long. With 6 bases clipped from V and 0 bases from J, the junction kept 4 bases outside the gene matches. CDR1 LGHDT and CDR2 YNNKEL come from the germline V gene (reference sequence). The CDR3 spells CASRGQATNYGYTF. CDR3 DNA: TGTGCCAGCAGAGGACAGGCTACTAACTATGGCTACACCTTC.

The gene calls are TRBV12-3 or TRBV12-4 and TRBJ1-1; D perhaps matches TRBD1 (6 bases). This CDR3 contains 11 residues. V lost 6 bases to trimming and J lost 10 bases, with 12 bases between them. The CDR3 DNA reads TGTGCCAGCAGGAAACAGGGTCCAGCTTTCTTT. Translated: CASRKQGPAFF.

This clone came up once. The chain couples TRBV7-9 to TRBJ1-2, with a possible D match to TRBD1 (5 bases). This CDR3 comprises 15 residues. Germline assignment: CDR1 SEHNR and CDR2 FQNEAQ (reference sequence). The V end lost 5 bases, the J end lost 5 bases, and 18 bases lay between the germline ends. The CDR3 protein is CASSHRSGGVYGYTF. The CDR3 region has the DNA TGTGCCAGCAGCCACCGATCGGGGGGTGTATATGGCTACACCTTC.

The chain carries TRBV4-3 and TRBJ2-7; 8 bases are shared with TRBD1. V gave up 2 bases and J gave up 5 bases; unmatched junction bases: 5. The CDR3 runs 14 residues. Germline-derived CDR1 and CDR2 are LGHNA and YSLEER. CDR3 sequence reads: CASSQRTGKDEQYF. As DNA, the CDR3 is TGCGCCAGCAGCCAACGGACAGGGAAAGACGAGCAGTACTTC.

This clone was found a few times. The CDR3 DNA reads as TGTGCCAGCAGCCGGTCCGGGAGGGCCTACAATGAGCAGTTCTTC. This translates into CASSRSGRAYNEQFF. The J gene is TRBJ2-1, the V gene TRBV14, with 8 bases aligning to TRBD2. V gave up 4 bases and J gave up 2 bases; unmatched junction bases: 4. Germline V gene lookup returns CDR1 SGHDN and CDR2 FVKESK. The CDR3 spans 15 residues.

With regard to this clone: The junction differs from germline at one of its ends, possibly a read error. The chain combines TRBV5-1 with TRBJ1-4; 8 positions agree with TRBD1. Germline V lookup: CDR1 SGHRS, CDR2 YFSETQ. This CDR3 region has 17 residues. This CDR3 is CASRLGQVLATNEKLFF. For the CDR3, the DNA is TGCGCCAGCAGATTGGGACAGGTCCTTGCAACTAATGAAAAACTGTTTTTT.

The chain employs TRBV11-2 and TRBJ2-4; 9 nucleotides match TRBD2. CDR3 length equals 19 residues. Per germline, CDR1 SGHAT and CDR2 FQNNGV. V shed 0 bases and J 0 bases; nucleotides not matched to a gene: 9. In nucleotides, the CDR3 is TGTGCCAGCAGCTTAGATTGGTTAGCGGGGGAACTAGCCAAAAACATTCAGTACTTC. It encodes CASSLDWLAGELAKNIQYF.